This record looks at one T cell receptor beta chain sequence and its context. The data were obtained in a study of human T cells and chemical hapten exposure. TCRdb fed the RACE reads into MiXCR, producing one record per CDR3 protein. The sample includes fewer than 500,000 distinct CDR3 sequences, approximately 5% seen only once; the top ten take under 3%. Germline assignment: CDR1 SEHNR and CDR2 FQNEAQ (reference sequence). The germline V and J ends were trimmed by 1 base and 4 bases, with 10 bases remaining between them. The length of the CDR3 is 14 residues. Sample time point: patch test 1, 2 weeks after DPC sensitization. As to treatment: therapeutic diphenylcyclopropenone sensitization with weekly scalp DPC.

This chain connects TRBV7-9 to TRBJ1-2; D ambiguous. The sequenced sample was whole blood, obtained in connection with sensitization to the hapten diphenylcyclopropenone (DPC). This sequence originates from a woman aged 50 to 60 with alopecia areata. Some clones in this sample may be carry-over from other donors' samples. The CDR3 here is CASSLVSQSYGYTF. CDR3 bases: TGTGCCAGCAGCTTAGTTTCTCAGAGCTATGGCTACACCTTC.